This T cell receptor beta chain was captured in a study of blood T cells in healthy people across ages. Study overall: For every two T cells, template switching captured about one barcoded beta molecule.

Trimming took 7 bases from V and 10 from J, leaving 17 bases between them. The CDR3 spans 13 residues. On this clonotype: Antigen specificity is unknown.

General study findings and limits: Naive CD4+ cells and diversity were both higher in long-lived donors than in aged donors.

Each donor had about 9.6 milliliters of peripheral blood drawn. Per-sample PBMC isolation yielded at least 7 million cells. With a J-beta primer mix and a sample-barcoded 5' primer, a second PCR ran about 7 to 12 cycles. TCRdb re-called the 5' RACE reads through MiXCR, storing one row per CDR3 protein. This sample yields fewer than 1,000,000 distinct CDR3 sequences, of which 40% to 50% are seen a single time; roughly a fifth belongs to the top ten. V is TRBV12-3 or TRBV12-4 and J is TRBJ2-1; D perhaps matches TRBD2 (7 bases). Sequencing used blood. This clonotype was obtained from a man aged 55 to 70 in good health. CDR3 DNA: TGTGCCAGCATTTTTAGGGGGGGCGGGGAGCAGTTCTTC. It yields the protein CASIFRGGGEQFF.